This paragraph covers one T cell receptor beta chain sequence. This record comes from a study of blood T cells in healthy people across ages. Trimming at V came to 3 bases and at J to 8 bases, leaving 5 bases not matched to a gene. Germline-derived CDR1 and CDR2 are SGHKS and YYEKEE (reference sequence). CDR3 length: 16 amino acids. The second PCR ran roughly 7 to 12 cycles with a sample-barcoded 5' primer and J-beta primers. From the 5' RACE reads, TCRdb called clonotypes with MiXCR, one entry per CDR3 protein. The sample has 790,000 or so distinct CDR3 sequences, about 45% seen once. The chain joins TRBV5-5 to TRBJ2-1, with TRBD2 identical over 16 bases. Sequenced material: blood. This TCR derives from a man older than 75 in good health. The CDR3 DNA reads TGTGCCAGCAGCTCTGGGACTAGCGGGAGGGTCTATGAGCAGTTCTTC. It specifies CASSSGTSGRVYEQFF.